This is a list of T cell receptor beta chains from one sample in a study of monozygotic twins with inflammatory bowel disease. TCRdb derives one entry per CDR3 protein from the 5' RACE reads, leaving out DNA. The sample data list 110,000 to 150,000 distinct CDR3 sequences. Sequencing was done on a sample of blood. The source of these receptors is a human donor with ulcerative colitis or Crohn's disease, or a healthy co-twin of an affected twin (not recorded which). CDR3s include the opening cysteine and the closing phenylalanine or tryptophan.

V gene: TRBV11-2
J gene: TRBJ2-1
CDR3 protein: CASSRLAGTNEQFF

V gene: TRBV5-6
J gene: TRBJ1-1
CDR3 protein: CASSFSTEAFF

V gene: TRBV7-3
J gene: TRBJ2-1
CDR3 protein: CASSLNPGQLYNEQFF

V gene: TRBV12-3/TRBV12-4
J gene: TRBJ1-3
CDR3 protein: CASSWYPQGYGNTIYF

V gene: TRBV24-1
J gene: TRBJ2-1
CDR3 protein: CATSEYGTSGSYNEQFF

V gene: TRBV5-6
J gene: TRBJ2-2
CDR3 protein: CASSLVQGHGELFF

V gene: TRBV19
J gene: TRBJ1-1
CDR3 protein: CASRDTWNTEAFF

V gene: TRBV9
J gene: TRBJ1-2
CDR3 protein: CASSVDPGALNYGYTF

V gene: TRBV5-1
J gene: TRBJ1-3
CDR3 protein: CASSGEGSGNTIYF

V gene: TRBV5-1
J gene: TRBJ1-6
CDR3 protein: CASSLVVPGAHNSPLHF

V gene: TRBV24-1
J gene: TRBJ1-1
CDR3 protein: CATSDLFGTEAFF

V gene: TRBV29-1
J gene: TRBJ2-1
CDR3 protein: CSVEGSRDYNEQFF

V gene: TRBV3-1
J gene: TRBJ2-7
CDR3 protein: CASSHQGIPYEQYF

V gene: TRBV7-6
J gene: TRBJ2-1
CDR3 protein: CASSLNRGSSYNEQFF

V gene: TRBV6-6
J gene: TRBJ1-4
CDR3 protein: CASSTWESEKLFF

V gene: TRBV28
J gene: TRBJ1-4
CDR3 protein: CASSLGVPEKLFF

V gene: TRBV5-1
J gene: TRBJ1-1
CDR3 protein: CASSLGGGQEAFF

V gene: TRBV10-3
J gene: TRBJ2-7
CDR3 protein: CAVTSETYEQYF

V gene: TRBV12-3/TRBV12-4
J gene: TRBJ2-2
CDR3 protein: CASSLTERSGRARTGELFF

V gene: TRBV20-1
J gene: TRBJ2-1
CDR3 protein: CSARDYELATNYNEQFF

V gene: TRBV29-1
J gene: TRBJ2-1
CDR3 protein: CSVDRSGVSYNEQFF